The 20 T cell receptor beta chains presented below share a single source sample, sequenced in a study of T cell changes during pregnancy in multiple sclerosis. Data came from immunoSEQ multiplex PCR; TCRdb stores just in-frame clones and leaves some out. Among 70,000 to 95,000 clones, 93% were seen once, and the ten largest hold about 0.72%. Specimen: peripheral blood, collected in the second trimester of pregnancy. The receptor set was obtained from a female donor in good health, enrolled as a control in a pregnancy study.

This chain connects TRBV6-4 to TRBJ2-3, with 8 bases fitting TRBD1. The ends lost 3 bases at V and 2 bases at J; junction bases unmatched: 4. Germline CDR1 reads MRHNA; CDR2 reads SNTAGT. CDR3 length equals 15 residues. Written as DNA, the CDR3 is TGTGCCAGCAGTGAGGGGACAGGCAACACAGATACGCAGTATTTT. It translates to CASSEGTGNTDTQYF.

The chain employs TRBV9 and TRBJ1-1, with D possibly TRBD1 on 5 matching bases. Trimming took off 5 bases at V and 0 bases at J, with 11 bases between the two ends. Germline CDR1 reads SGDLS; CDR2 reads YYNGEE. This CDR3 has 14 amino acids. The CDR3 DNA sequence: TGTGCCAGCAGTCGGGAGGGGATGAACACTGAAGCTTTCTTT. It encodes CASSREGMNTEAFF.

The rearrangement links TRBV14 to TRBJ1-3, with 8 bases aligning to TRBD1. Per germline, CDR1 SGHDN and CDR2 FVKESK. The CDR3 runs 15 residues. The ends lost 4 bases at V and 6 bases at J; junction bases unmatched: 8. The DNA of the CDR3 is TGTGCCAGCAGCCGAATTAGGGACAGGAAAAACACCATATATTTT. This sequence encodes CASSRIRDRKNTIYF.

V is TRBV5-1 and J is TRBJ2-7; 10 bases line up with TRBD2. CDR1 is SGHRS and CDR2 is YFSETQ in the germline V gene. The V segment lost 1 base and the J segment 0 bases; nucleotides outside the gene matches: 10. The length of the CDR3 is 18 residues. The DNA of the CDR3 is TGCGCCAGCAGCTTGTACTCAGCGGGGGGGACCGGCTCCTACGAGCAGTACTTC. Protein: CASSLYSAGGTGSYEQYF.

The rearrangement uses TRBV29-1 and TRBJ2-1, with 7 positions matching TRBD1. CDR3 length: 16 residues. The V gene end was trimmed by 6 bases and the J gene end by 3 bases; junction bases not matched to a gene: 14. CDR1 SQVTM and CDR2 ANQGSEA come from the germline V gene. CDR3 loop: CSVLVMKGQIYNEQFF. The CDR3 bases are TGCAGCGTACTCGTGATGAAGGGACAGATCTACAATGAGCAGTTCTTC.

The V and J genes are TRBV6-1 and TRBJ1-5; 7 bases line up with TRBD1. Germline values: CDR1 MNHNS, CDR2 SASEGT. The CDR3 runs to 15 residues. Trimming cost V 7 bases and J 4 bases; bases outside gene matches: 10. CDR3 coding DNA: TGTGCCAGCAAGCAGGGGGAGACCCCGAATCAGCCCCAGCATTTT. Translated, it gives CASKQGETPNQPQHF.

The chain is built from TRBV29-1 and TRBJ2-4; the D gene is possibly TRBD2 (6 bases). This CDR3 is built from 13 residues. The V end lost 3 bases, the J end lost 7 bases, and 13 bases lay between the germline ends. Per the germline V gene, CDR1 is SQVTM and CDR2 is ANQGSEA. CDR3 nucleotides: TGCAGCGTTGAGGAGCGGGCAGCCAACATTCAGTACTTC. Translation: CSVEERAANIQYF.

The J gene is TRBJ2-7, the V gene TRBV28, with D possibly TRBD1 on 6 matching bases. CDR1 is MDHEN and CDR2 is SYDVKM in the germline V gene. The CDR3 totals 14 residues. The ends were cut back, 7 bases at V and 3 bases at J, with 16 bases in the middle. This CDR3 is CASTWGRGSYEQYF. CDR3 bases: TGTGCCAGCACCTGGGGTAGGGGGAGCTACGAGCAGTACTTC.

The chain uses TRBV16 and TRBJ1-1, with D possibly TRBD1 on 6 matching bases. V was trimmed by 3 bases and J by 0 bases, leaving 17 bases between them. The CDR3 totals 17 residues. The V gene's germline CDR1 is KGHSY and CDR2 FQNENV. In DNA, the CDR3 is TGTGCCAGCAGCCAGACTGAACAGGGACTAATGAACACTGAAGCTTTCTTT. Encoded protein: CASSQTEQGLMNTEAFF.

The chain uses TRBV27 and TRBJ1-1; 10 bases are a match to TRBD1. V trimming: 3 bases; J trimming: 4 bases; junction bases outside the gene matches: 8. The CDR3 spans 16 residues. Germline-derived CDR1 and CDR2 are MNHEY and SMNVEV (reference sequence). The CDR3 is CASSLGDRGIGTEAFF. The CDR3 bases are TGTGCCAGCAGTTTGGGGGACAGGGGCATAGGCACTGAAGCTTTCTTT.

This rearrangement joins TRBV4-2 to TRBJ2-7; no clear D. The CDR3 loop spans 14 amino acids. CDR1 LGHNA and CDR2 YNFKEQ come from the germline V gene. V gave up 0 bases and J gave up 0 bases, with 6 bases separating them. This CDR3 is CASSQDSTSYEQYF. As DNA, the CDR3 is TGTGCCAGCAGCCAAGATAGTACCTCCTACGAGCAGTACTTC.

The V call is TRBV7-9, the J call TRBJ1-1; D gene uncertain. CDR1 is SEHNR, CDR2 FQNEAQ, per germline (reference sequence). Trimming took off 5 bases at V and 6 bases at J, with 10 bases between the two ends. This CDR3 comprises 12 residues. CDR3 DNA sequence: TGTGCCAGCAGCCCCCCTGGGCCTGAAGCTTTCTTT. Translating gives CASSPPGPEAFF.

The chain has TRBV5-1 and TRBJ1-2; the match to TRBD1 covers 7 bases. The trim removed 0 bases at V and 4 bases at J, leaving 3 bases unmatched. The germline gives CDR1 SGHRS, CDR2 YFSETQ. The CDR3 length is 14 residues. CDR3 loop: CASSLDGQVYGYTF. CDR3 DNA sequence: TGCGCCAGCAGCTTGGACGGACAGGTCTATGGCTACACCTTC.

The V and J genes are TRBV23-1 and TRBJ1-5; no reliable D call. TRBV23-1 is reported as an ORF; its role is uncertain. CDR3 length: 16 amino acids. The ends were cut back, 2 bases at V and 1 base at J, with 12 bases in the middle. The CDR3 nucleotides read TGCGCCAGCAGTCAACCACGTGGCTCCAGCAATCAGCCCCAGCATTTT. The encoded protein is CASSQPRGSSNQPQHF.

The CDR3 loop is CASSYSNTYEQYF. The CDR3 nucleotides read TGTGCCAGCAGTTACTCTAACACCTACGAGCAGTACTTC. The chain is built from TRBV6-5 and TRBJ2-7; no reliable D call. V was clipped by 0 bases and J by 2 bases, with 5 bases between them. Germline loops: CDR1 MNHEY, CDR2 SVGAGI. The CDR3 length is 13 residues.

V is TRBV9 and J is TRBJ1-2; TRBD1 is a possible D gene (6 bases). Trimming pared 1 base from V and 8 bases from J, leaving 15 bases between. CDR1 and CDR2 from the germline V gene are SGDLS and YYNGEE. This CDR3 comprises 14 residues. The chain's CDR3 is CASSVSGRGTGYTF. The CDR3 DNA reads TGTGCCAGCAGCGTAAGTGGCAGGGGAACAGGCTACACCTTC.

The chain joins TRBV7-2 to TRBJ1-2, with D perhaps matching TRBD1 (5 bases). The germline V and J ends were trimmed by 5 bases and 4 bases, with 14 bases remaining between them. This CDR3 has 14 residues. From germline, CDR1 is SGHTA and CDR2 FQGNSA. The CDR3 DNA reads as TGTGCCAGCAGCCCCCCAGGGCGCGGCTATGGCTACACCTTC. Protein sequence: CASSPPGRGYGYTF. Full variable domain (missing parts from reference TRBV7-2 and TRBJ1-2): GAGVSQSPSNKVTEKGKDVELRCDPISGHTALYWYRQSLGQGLEFLIYFQGNSAPDKSGLPSDRFSAERTGGSVSTLTIQRTQQEDSAVYLCASSPPGRGYGYTFGSGTRLTVV.

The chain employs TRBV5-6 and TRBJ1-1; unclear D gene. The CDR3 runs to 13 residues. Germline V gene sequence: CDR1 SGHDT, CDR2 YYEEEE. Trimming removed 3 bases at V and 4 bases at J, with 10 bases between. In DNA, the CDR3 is TGTGCCAGCAGCTCTGGTCCCAGCACTGAAGCTTTCTTT. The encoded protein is CASSSGPSTEAFF.

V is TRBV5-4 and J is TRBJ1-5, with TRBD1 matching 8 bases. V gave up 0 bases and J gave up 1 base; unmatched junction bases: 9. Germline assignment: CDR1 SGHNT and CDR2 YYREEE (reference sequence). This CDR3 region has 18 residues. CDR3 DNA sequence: TGTGCCAGCAGCTTGGGGACAGGGAGTGTTGGGAGCAATCAGCCCCAGCATTTT. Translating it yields CASSLGTGSVGSNQPQHF.

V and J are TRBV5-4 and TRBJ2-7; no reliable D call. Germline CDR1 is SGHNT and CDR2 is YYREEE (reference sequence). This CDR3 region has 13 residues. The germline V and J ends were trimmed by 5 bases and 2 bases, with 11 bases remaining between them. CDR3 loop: CASRVAGTYEQYF. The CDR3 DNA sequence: TGTGCCAGCAGGGTAGCTGGAACCTACGAGCAGTACTTC.